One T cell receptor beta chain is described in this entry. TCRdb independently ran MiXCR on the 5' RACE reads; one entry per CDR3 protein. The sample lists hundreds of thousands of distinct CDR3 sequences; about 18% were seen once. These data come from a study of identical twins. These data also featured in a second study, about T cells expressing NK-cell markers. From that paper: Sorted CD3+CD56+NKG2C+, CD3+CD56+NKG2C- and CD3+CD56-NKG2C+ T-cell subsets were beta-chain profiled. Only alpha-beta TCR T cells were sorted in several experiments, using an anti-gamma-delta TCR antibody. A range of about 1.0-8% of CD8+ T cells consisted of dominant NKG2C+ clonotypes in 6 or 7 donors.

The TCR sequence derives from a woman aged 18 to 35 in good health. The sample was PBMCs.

CDR3 DNA sequence: TGTGCCAGCTCACCCGCCCAGGGTGCAGGGGATGGAAACACCATATATTTT. Its protein product is CASSPAQGAGDGNTIYF. The chain links TRBV18 to TRBJ1-3; D may be TRBD1 (6 bases). Germline V gene data show CDR1 as KGHSH and CDR2 as LQKENI. This CDR3 is built from 17 residues. Trimming cost V 3 bases and J 3 bases, with 18 bases left between them.